These 27 T cell receptor beta chains were sequenced from one sample in a study of STAT5B mutations in CD4+ large granular lymphocyte leukemia. Assay used: immunoSEQ multiplex PCR; TCRdb lists only in-frame clones, some missing. The table records over 30,000 clones, roughly 76% of them present only once. Sequencing input: CD4+ T cells from blood buffy coats. The receptors come from a human donor in good health.

This clone has only one observation. J is TRBJ1-4 and V is TRBV19; 8 bases align to TRBD1. Germline-derived CDR1 and CDR2 are LNHDA and SQIVND (reference sequence). The V and J ends lost 4 bases and 5 bases, in that order; junction bases with no gene match: 6. The length of the CDR3 is 15 residues. Written as DNA, the CDR3 is TGTGCCAGTAGTAGGATGGGACAGGAGAATGAAAAACTGTTTTTT. Translated: CASSRMGQENEKLFF.

The chain combines TRBV28 with TRBJ2-7; D is perhaps TRBD2 (5 bases). The CDR3 contains 13 residues. Germline CDR1 MDHEN, CDR2 SYDVKM. The V gene lost 6 bases and the J gene lost 3 bases, with 12 bases spanning the gap. The CDR3 protein is CASRTGLVYEQYF. CDR3 nucleotides: TGTGCCAGCAGAACTGGACTCGTCTACGAGCAGTACTTC.

The rearrangement links TRBV19 to TRBJ1-2; the D gene is possibly TRBD1 (5 bases). The CDR3 length is 12 residues. Germline V gene data show CDR1 as LNHDA and CDR2 as SQIVND (reference sequence). Deletions cut 3 bases from V and 3 bases from J, with 5 bases between. Here the CDR3 reads CASSMGDYGYTF. For the CDR3, the DNA is TGTGCCAGTAGTATGGGGGACTATGGCTACACCTTC.

This sequence joins TRBV11-2 and TRBJ1-4; D remains ambiguous. CDR1 SGHAT and CDR2 FQNNGV come from the germline V gene. The CDR3 sequence is 15 residues long. Trimming left V 4 bases short and J 0 bases short, with 9 bases between. The CDR3 loop reads CASSSNIATNEKLFF. CDR3 sequence (DNA): TGTGCCAGCAGCTCAAACATCGCAACTAATGAAAAACTGTTTTTT.

The chain joins TRBV10-3 to TRBJ2-7, with unresolved D. V gave up 10 bases and J gave up 1 base, with 11 bases separating them. The CDR3 loop spans 12 amino acids. Germline V gene data show CDR1 as ENHRY and CDR2 as SYGVKD. In DNA form, the CDR3 reads TGTGCCACTTCTCCTGGGTCCTACGAGCAGTACTTC. This encodes CATSPGSYEQYF.

This rearrangement joins TRBV21-1 to TRBJ2-5; the table's D call, TRBD1, was not checked against the DNA. TRBV21-1 is a recognized pseudogene. This CDR3 is 13 amino acids long. CDR3 sequence reads: CASSIHRGETQYF. For the CDR3, the DNA is TGTGCCAGCAGCATTCACAGGGGGGAGACCCAGTACTTC.

J is TRBJ2-1 and V is TRBV4-2, with TRBD2 matching over 11 bases. This CDR3 region has 17 residues. Germline lookup yields CDR1 LGHNA and CDR2 YNFKEQ. Trimming cost V 3 bases and J 4 bases; bases outside gene matches: 8. Here the CDR3 DNA reads TGTGCCAGCAGCCAGGGATTAGCGGGAGGGGCTTACAATGAGCAGTTCTTC. It yields the protein CASSQGLAGGAYNEQFF.

The CDR3 reads CASSLNKPSTGTGHNEQFF. Written as DNA, the CDR3 is TGCGCCAGCAGCTTGAACAAACCGTCAACCGGGACAGGGCACAATGAGCAGTTCTTC. The rearrangement uses TRBV5-1 and TRBJ2-1, with 9 bases lining up with TRBD1. Germline V gene data show CDR1 as SGHRS and CDR2 as YFSETQ. The V and J ends lost 1 base and 5 bases, in that order; junction bases with no gene match: 16. The CDR3 is 19 residues long. The whole variable domain, remainder taken from reference TRBV5-1 and TRBJ2-1, is KAGVTQTPRYLIKTRGQQVTLSCSPISGHRSVSWYQQTPGQGLQFLFEYFSETQRNKGNFPGRFSGRQFSNSRSEMNVSTLELGDSALYLCASSLNKPSTGTGHNEQFFGPGTRLTVL.

This chain joins TRBV7-2 and TRBJ2-7; D not resolved. The CDR3 is made up of 12 amino acids. The V and J ends lost 5 bases and 4 bases respectively, with 9 bases between them. Germline CDR1 SGHTA, CDR2 FQGNSA. CDR3 nucleotide sequence: TGTGCCAGCAGCCCCTTGGTGTACGAGCAGTACTTC. The encoded protein is CASSPLVYEQYF.

The chain carries TRBV7-2 and TRBJ1-3; D gene ambiguous. This CDR3 has 13 residues. V lost 4 bases, J lost 4 bases, and 8 bases lay in between. From germline, CDR1 is SGHTA and CDR2 FQGNSA. CDR3: CASSSTWGNTIYF. CDR3 coding DNA: TGTGCCAGCAGCTCTACCTGGGGAAACACCATATATTTT.

This clone appeared once. The V call is TRBV6-5, the J call TRBJ2-3; no clear D. The CDR3 is 14 residues long. Germline V lookup: CDR1 MNHEY, CDR2 SVGAGI. Trimming cost V 8 bases and J 3 bases, with 15 bases left between them. CDR3 DNA: TGTGCCAGCCACTCTGGGTTGGGGACAGATACGCAGTATTTT. This sequence encodes CASHSGLGTDTQYF.

The chain uses TRBV7-9 and TRBJ2-1; 11 bases agree with TRBD2. In germline, CDR1 is SEHNR, CDR2 FQNEAQ (reference sequence). The CDR3 length is 18 residues. The J segment lost 6 bases and the V segment lost 0 bases, leaving 10 bases of the junction unmatched. As DNA, the CDR3 is TGTGCCAGCAGCTTAGCCGGTAGTAGCGGGAGGGCCCCCAATGAGCAGTTCTTC. Translated, it gives CASSLAGSSGRAPNEQFF.

On this clone: At one of its ends the junction is not consistent with the germline gene, which may arise from a read error. The chain combines TRBV7-8 with TRBJ2-7; D may be TRBD1 or TRBD2 (5 bases each). Looked up from germline, CDR1 is SGHVS and CDR2 is FQNEAQ. CDR3 length: 15 amino acids. The CDR3 DNA sequence: TGTGCCAGCAGCCTAGCCGGGACCGTCTCCTACGAGCAGTACTTC. Amino acid sequence: CASSLAGTVSYEQYF.

V usage is TRBV7-8 and J usage is TRBJ2-3; 9 positions agree with TRBD1. Germline V lookup: CDR1 SGHVS, CDR2 FQNEAQ. The CDR3 loop spans 15 amino acids. The ends lost 3 bases at V and 4 bases at J; junction bases unmatched: 5. CDR3 in DNA: TGTGCCAGCAGCTTTGGACAGGGGAGGGCAGATACGCAGTATTTT. Translated: CASSFGQGRADTQYF.

The rearrangement links TRBV5-5 to TRBJ2-7; D is ambiguous. Germline V gives CDR1 SGHKS, CDR2 YYEKEE (reference sequence). V lost 2 bases and J 3 bases, leaving 12 bases between the germline ends. The CDR3 is 14 amino acids. The CDR3 is CASSLYSDGYEQYF. CDR3 bases: TGTGCCAGCAGCTTATACTCGGACGGCTACGAGCAGTACTTC.

The gene calls are TRBV4-1 and TRBJ2-7; 13 bases line up with TRBD2. CDR3 size: 18 residues. V gave up 1 base and J gave up 2 bases; unmatched junction bases: 8. Per germline, CDR1 MGHRA and CDR2 YSYEKL. CDR3 sequence (DNA): TGCGCCAGCAGCCAAGGCATCTTGGGACTAGCGGGAACCTACGAGCAGTACTTC. This gives the protein CASSQGILGLAGTYEQYF.

The chain carries TRBV20-1 and TRBJ2-1; D remains ambiguous. V gave up 4 bases and J gave up 9 bases, with 10 bases separating them. The germline V gene encodes CDR1 DFQATT and CDR2 SNEGSKA (reference sequence). This CDR3 contains 11 residues. The CDR3 region has the DNA TGCAGTGCTATCCTTTCGCCTGAGCAGTTCTTC. Encoded protein: CSAILSPEQFF.

J is TRBJ1-2 and V is TRBV6-6; D gene uncertain. Looked up from germline, CDR1 is MNHNY and CDR2 is SVGAGI (reference sequence). The CDR3 has 16 residues. Between the trimmed V and J ends, which lost 0 bases and 1 base, there was a span of 12 bases. CDR3 nucleotides: TGTGCCAGCAGTTACTCGCATTCACAGATTAACTATGGCTACACCTTC. Translation: CASSYSHSQINYGYTF.

This sequence joins TRBV7-2 and TRBJ1-5; D gene ambiguous. The germline V gene has CDR1 SGHTA and CDR2 FQGNSA. Trimming removed 1 base from V and 6 bases from J, with 13 bases in between. CDR3 length equals 15 residues. The CDR3 is CASSLEGQMTQPQHF. The CDR3 coding sequence is TGTGCCAGCAGCTTAGAAGGTCAGATGACTCAGCCCCAGCATTTT.

The chain is built from TRBV29-1 and TRBJ2-2; the match to TRBD1 covers 7 bases. The CDR3 runs 15 residues. Germline CDR1 SQVTM, CDR2 ANQGSEA. After removal of 7 bases from V and 3 bases from J, the junction contained 11 bases not matched to a gene. CDR3 in amino acids: CSAGQRAGDTGELFF. The CDR3 nucleotides read TGCAGCGCGGGACAGCGAGCCGGGGACACCGGGGAGCTGTTTTTT.

This clone was counted only a few times. The chain has TRBV29-1 and TRBJ1-2, with D maybe TRBD1 (5 bases). Trimming shortened V by 7 bases and J by 7 bases, and 13 bases separated the two germline ends. From germline, CDR1 is SQVTM and CDR2 ANQGSEA. This CDR3 spans 11 amino acids. In DNA form, the CDR3 reads TGCAGCGCCTTCCTCGGGGGTGGCTACACCTTC. Amino acid sequence: CSAFLGGGYTF.

The J gene is TRBJ1-1, the V gene TRBV28, with D hard to call. Deletions cut 6 bases from V and 3 bases from J, with 8 bases between. The CDR3 length is 12 residues. Germline V lookup: CDR1 MDHEN, CDR2 SYDVKM. The DNA of the CDR3 is TGTGCCAGCAGAACTTCTGACACTGAAGCTTTCTTT. It codes for CASRTSDTEAFF.

The chain employs TRBV29-1 and TRBJ1-2; 9 nucleotides align to TRBD1. With 5 bases clipped from V and 0 bases from J, the junction kept 4 bases outside the gene matches. The CDR3 consists of 14 residues. Germline assignment: CDR1 SQVTM and CDR2 ANQGSEA. CDR3 sequence (DNA): TGCAGCGTTTCGACAGGGGGGTCTAACTATGGCTACACCTTC. The encoded protein is CSVSTGGSNYGYTF.

The chain is built from TRBV30 and TRBJ2-1; perhaps TRBD2 as D (6 bases). Trimming pared 3 bases from V and 0 bases from J, leaving 6 bases between. There are 13 residues in the CDR3. CDR1 is GTSNPN and CDR2 is SVGIG in the germline V gene (reference sequence). The CDR3 spells CAWSGSSYNEQFF. The CDR3 DNA is TGTGCCTGGAGCGGGAGCTCCTACAATGAGCAGTTCTTC.

V usage is TRBV6-4 and J usage is TRBJ2-3, with D maybe TRBD1 (6 bases). The CDR3 has 13 amino acids. The germline V gene has CDR1 MRHNA and CDR2 SNTAGT. V lost 4 bases, J lost 4 bases, and 9 bases lay in between. CDR3 sequence reads: CASSGNRADTQYF. As DNA, the CDR3 is TGTGCCAGCAGTGGAAACAGGGCAGATACGCAGTATTTT.

The chain couples TRBV21-1 to TRBJ2-1; the listed D gene, TRBD2, was not tested against the DNA. TRBV21-1 is designated a pseudogene. The CDR3 totals 16 residues. The chain's CDR3 is CASSTRAGFTYNEQFF. In DNA form, the CDR3 reads TGTGCCAGCAGCACTAGAGCGGGGTTCACTTACAATGAGCAGTTCTTC.

This rearrangement joins TRBV6-4 to TRBJ1-6; no clear D. The V gene's germline CDR1 is MRHNA and CDR2 SNTAGT. V was cut by 5 bases and J by 8 bases, with 10 bases left in between. The CDR3 is made up of 13 amino acids. The CDR3 nucleotides are TGTGCCAGCAGTCAAAACATTGATTCACCCCTCCACTTT. This sequence encodes CASSQNIDSPLHF.